The sequence of this TCR beta chain was determined in a study of blood T cell repertoires in COVID-19. Germline V gene sequence: CDR1 SGHAT, CDR2 FQNNGV. CDR3 length: 15 residues. The V segment lost 2 bases and the J segment 7 bases; nucleotides outside the gene matches: 3. As processed by the authors: The authors estimated nucleated cell counts from reference gene primer amplification. Data came from immunoSEQ multiplex PCR; TCRdb stores just in-frame clones and leaves some out. The V and J calls and clone size were taken over from that table, and D and trimming were inferred from the DNA. The top ten hold roughly 2.2% of the sample, which has about 120,000 clones, roughly 89% seen once.

The sequenced material came from peripheral blood. This TCR was sampled from a woman aged 45-65 years with acute or convalescent COVID-19. The rearrangement links TRBV11-2 to TRBJ1-4; 11 nucleotides line up with TRBD1. For the CDR3, the DNA is TGTGCCAGCAGCTTAACGGGACAGGGGGGTGAAAAACTGTTTTTT. Translation gives CASSLTGQGGEKLFF.